These 24 T cell receptor beta chains originate from one sample sequenced in a study of cytomegalovirus exposure and HLA in healthy donors. PCR used 60 Vbeta primers and 13 Jbeta primers. Sequenced by immunoSEQ multiplex PCR; TCRdb stores in-frame clones only, minus some. This table has under 200,000 clones, roughly 70% appearing once. The sequenced sample consisted of PBMCs. These receptors were taken from a woman younger than 45 in good health and CMV-seronegative.

The chain links TRBV5-4 to TRBJ2-1; TRBD2 matches 10 bases. Germline V CDR1 and CDR2: SGHNT, YYREEE (reference sequence). Germline trimming cut 0 bases from V and 4 bases from J; bases unmatched to any gene: 1. The CDR3 sequence is 15 residues long. The CDR3 here is CASSLEAGGYNEQFF. CDR3 bases: TGTGCCAGCAGCTTGGAAGCGGGAGGGTACAATGAGCAGTTCTTC.

This clone has just one count. The chain combines TRBV5-1 with TRBJ1-2, with 8 bases that match TRBD1. In germline, CDR1 is SGHRS, CDR2 YFSETQ. CDR3 length: 14 amino acids. Trimming cost V 4 bases and J 5 bases; bases outside gene matches: 7. The CDR3 region is CASSPGTGGYGYTF. CDR3 DNA sequence: TGCGCCAGCAGCCCCGGGACAGGTGGTTATGGCTACACCTTC.

The chain couples TRBV27 to TRBJ1-1; 10 bases are a match to TRBD1. V shed 6 bases and J 9 bases; nucleotides not matched to a gene: 13. This CDR3 is built from 15 residues. Germline assignment: CDR1 MNHEY and CDR2 SMNVEV (reference sequence). CDR3 coding DNA: TGTGCCAGCAGCCTAACCGCCGACAGGGGGCGTCAAGCTTTCTTT. Residues: CASSLTADRGRQAFF.

J is TRBJ2-1 and V is TRBV27; a possible D gene is TRBD2 (6 bases). V lost 5 bases and J 9 bases, leaving 20 bases between the germline ends. The CDR3 spans 15 residues. Germline CDR1 MNHEY, CDR2 SMNVEV (reference sequence). CDR3 DNA sequence: TGTGCCAGCAGTATAGCGCGACTAGGCGCGGGTGAGCAGTTCTTC. It encodes CASSIARLGAGEQFF.

This clone was observed a single time. The chain joins TRBV7-9 to TRBJ1-2; possibly TRBD1 for D (6 bases). The CDR3 extends over 11 amino acids. Germline V gene sequence: CDR1 SEHNR, CDR2 FQNEAQ (reference sequence). V lost 2 bases and J 10 bases, leaving 8 bases between the germline ends. The CDR3 sequence is CASSLTGYYTF. The CDR3 DNA is TGTGCCAGCAGCTTAACAGGGTACTACACCTTC.

The gene calls are TRBV30 and TRBJ2-5, with TRBD1 identical over 11 bases. The V gene's germline CDR1 is GTSNPN and CDR2 SVGIG (reference sequence). The CDR3 loop spans 15 amino acids. V shed 2 bases, J shed 5 bases, and the junction held 7 bases outside the gene matches. The DNA of the CDR3 is TGTGCCTGGAGTTTGGACAGGGGGCGAACGGAGACCCAGTACTTC. Protein: CAWSLDRGRTETQYF. The variable domain in full, with the rest retrieved from reference TRBV30 and TRBJ2-5, is SQTIHQWPATLVQPVGSPLSLECTVEGTSNPNLYWYRQAAGRGLQLLFYSVGIGQISSEVPQNLSASRPQDRQFILSSKKLLLSDSGFYLCAWSLDRGRTETQYFGPGTRLLVL.

The V gene is TRBV5-4, the J gene TRBJ2-1; 13 bases agree with TRBD2. The CDR3 extends over 16 amino acids. Losses at the gene ends were 1 base for V and 16 bases for J; bases not matched to a gene: 14. Per the germline V gene, CDR1 is SGHNT and CDR2 is YYREEE (reference sequence). CDR3: CASSLPGLAGPPAEFF. For the CDR3, the DNA is TGTGCCAGCAGCTTGCCGGGACTAGCGGGACCCCCGGCGGAATTCTTC.

This clone was found once. V usage is TRBV2 and J usage is TRBJ1-1; TRBD1 is a possible D gene (6 bases). This CDR3 has 13 amino acids. Germline V gene data show CDR1 as SNHLY and CDR2 as FYNNEI. Trimming removed 10 bases from V and 5 bases from J, with 17 bases in between. The CDR3, as DNA: TGTGCCACCCTCCGGGACAAGATGACTGAAGCTTTCTTT. Translated, it gives CATLRDKMTEAFF.

This chain uses TRBV20-1 with TRBJ2-5; D remains unclear. Near its end, the DNA agrees better with TRBJ2-7, so the J call may be wrong. The CDR3 is made up of 11 amino acids. CDR1 and CDR2 from the germline V gene are DFQATT and SNEGSKA (reference sequence). The CDR3 protein is CSASPSYEQYF. CDR3 nucleotides: TGCAGTGCTAGTCCCTCCTACGAGCAGTACTTC.

There are a few counts of this clone. The J gene is TRBJ2-3, the V gene TRBV19; TRBD2 matches 8 bases. The CDR3 is 15 amino acids. V lost 8 bases and J lost 2; bases outside the gene matches: 9. CDR1 is LNHDA, CDR2 SQIVND, per germline (reference sequence). The DNA of the CDR3 is TGTGCCAGTTCCACCGGACTAGCAGCCACAGATACGCAGTATTTT. This encodes CASSTGLAATDTQYF.

The chain joins TRBV2 to TRBJ2-3; tentative D call: TRBD2 (6 bases). Trimming removed 5 bases at V and 2 bases at J, with 11 bases between. CDR3 size: 14 residues. CDR1 is SNHLY, CDR2 FYNNEI, per germline. CDR3 amino acids: CASSPTGVTDTQYF. CDR3 DNA: TGTGCCAGCAGTCCAACGGGAGTCACAGATACGCAGTATTTT.

This clone has only a few counts. The chain carries TRBV13 and TRBJ1-1, with 9 bases aligning to TRBD1. Germline V gene sequence: CDR1 PRHDT, CDR2 FYEKMQ (reference sequence). V lost 3 bases to trimming and J lost 5 bases; unmatched junction nucleotides: 7. CDR3 length: 15 amino acids. CDR3 bases: TGTGCCAGCAGCTTCCGGACAGGGGAGCGAACTGAAGCTTTCTTT. This gives the protein CASSFRTGERTEAFF.

This clone has a handful of counts. The chain links TRBV28 to TRBJ2-3, with 9 bases matching TRBD2. Unmatched junction bases numbered 9, after V lost 6 bases and J lost 2 bases. Germline V gene lookup returns CDR1 MDHEN and CDR2 SYDVKM. The CDR3 has 16 amino acids. This chain's CDR3 is CASRPAAGGPTDTQYF. The CDR3 coding sequence is TGTGCCAGCAGACCAGCAGCGGGGGGCCCCACAGATACGCAGTATTTT.

V and J are TRBV4-1 and TRBJ1-1; D may be TRBD1 (5 bases). Looked up from germline, CDR1 is MGHRA and CDR2 is YSYEKL. The CDR3 is 12 amino acids. V lost 3 bases and J lost 11, with 13 bases in between. The CDR3: CASSQPGGDAFF. In DNA, the CDR3 is TGCGCCAGCAGCCAGCCCGGGGGAGACGCTTTCTTT.

This sequence joins TRBV4-1 and TRBJ1-2, with D perhaps TRBD1 (5 bases). Germline V gene lookup returns CDR1 MGHRA and CDR2 YSYEKL. Between the trimmed V and J ends, which lost 6 bases and 2 bases, there was a span of 13 bases. The CDR3 covers 14 residues. Written as DNA, the CDR3 is TGCGCCAGCAGGGGGCCGCCACCGAACTATGGCTACACCTTC. Amino acid sequence: CASRGPPPNYGYTF.

The rearrangement uses TRBV4-3 and TRBJ1-2; 10 bases match TRBD1. CDR3 length: 16 residues. Germline V lookup: CDR1 LGHNA, CDR2 YSLEER. The V gene end was trimmed by 4 bases and the J gene end by 8 bases; junction bases not matched to a gene: 13. CDR3: CASSPSPGQGLVGYTF. The CDR3 DNA sequence: TGCGCCAGCAGCCCGTCGCCGGGACAGGGGCTGGTGGGCTACACCTTC.

This clone was seen more than once but under ten times. V and J are TRBV6-1 and TRBJ2-5, with TRBD2 matching over 9 bases. Trimming at V came to 2 bases and at J to 1 base, leaving 2 bases not matched to a gene. CDR1 and CDR2 from the germline V gene are MNHNS and SASEGT. The length of the CDR3 is 15 residues. The CDR3 DNA follows: TGTGCCAGCAGTGAAATAGCGGGAGCCCAAGAGACCCAGTACTTC. It yields the protein CASSEIAGAQETQYF.

This chain joins TRBV21-1 and TRBJ2-5; the table's D call of TRBD1 was not tested on the DNA. TRBV21-1 is deemed a pseudogene. CDR3 size: 16 residues. Here the CDR3 reads CASSKRGTGDCETQYF. The CDR3 nucleotides read TGTGCCAGCAGCAAAAGGGGGACAGGGGACTGTGAGACCCAGTACTTC.

The CDR3 DNA sequence: TGTGCCAGCAGAATCAGGGGGAGGAACACTGAAGCTTTCTTT. This sequence encodes CASRIRGRNTEAFF. V gene TRBV27 combines with J gene TRBJ1-1, with 7 nucleotides matching TRBD1. CDR1 is MNHEY, CDR2 SMNVEV, per germline (reference sequence). The CDR3 has 14 residues. V trimming: 6 bases; J trimming: 1 base; junction bases outside the gene matches: 5.

The rearrangement links TRBV7-2 to TRBJ2-5, with unresolved D. Per the germline V gene, CDR1 is SGHTA and CDR2 is FQGNSA. The CDR3 totals 18 residues. Deletions cut 1 base from V and 6 bases from J, with 24 bases between. CDR3 in amino acids: CASSLESAVPVRRKTQYF. In nucleotides, the CDR3 is TGTGCCAGCAGCTTAGAAAGCGCGGTTCCGGTAAGGCGAAAGACCCAGTACTTC.

This chain connects TRBV5-1 to TRBJ1-5; maybe TRBD1 (5 bases). CDR1 SGHRS and CDR2 YFSETQ come from the germline V gene. Trimming removed 3 bases from V and 2 bases from J, with 12 bases in between. CDR3 length: 15 amino acids. CDR3: CASSYTGDGNQPQHF. CDR3 in DNA: TGCGCCAGCAGCTACACGGGGGATGGCAATCAGCCCCAGCATTTT.

The chain recombines TRBV9 with TRBJ2-2; no reliable D call. This CDR3 contains 15 residues. CDR1 is SGDLS and CDR2 is YYNGEE in the germline V gene. The V gene lost 0 bases and the J gene lost 5 bases, with 11 bases spanning the gap. CDR3 coding DNA: TGTGCCAGCAGCGTAGCTACCCCGAGGACCGGGGAGCTGTTTTTT. This translates into CASSVATPRTGELFF. Filled out from reference TRBV9 and TRBJ2-2, the complete variable domain reads DSGVTQTPKHLITATGQRVTLRCSPRSGDLSVYWYQQSLDQGLQFLIQYYNGEERAKGNILERFSAQQFPDLHSELNLSSLELGDSALYFCASSVATPRTGELFFGEGSRLTVL.

The chain couples TRBV7-9 to TRBJ1-2; D may be TRBD1 (6 bases). The CDR3 extends over 12 amino acids. Germline CDR1 is SEHNR and CDR2 is FQNEAQ (reference sequence). With 4 bases removed from V and 10 bases from J, the gap between germline ends came to 13 bases. CDR3: CASSSSGAVYTF. For the CDR3, the DNA is TGTGCCAGCAGCTCATCAGGGGCAGTCTACACCTTC.

The V gene is TRBV30, the J gene TRBJ2-4, with TRBD2 identical over 13 bases. CDR1 and CDR2 (germline): GTSNPN, SVGIG (reference sequence). The CDR3 is 13 amino acids. Trimming took 1 base from V and 9 from J; bases not matched to a gene: 0. CDR3 DNA sequence: TGTGCCTGGAGTGGGACTAGCGGGAGCATTCAGTACTTC. This translates into CAWSGTSGSIQYF.